This is a list of T cell receptor beta chains from one sample in a study of blood T cell repertoires in COVID-19. Using immunoSEQ multiplex PCR, the repertoire was profiled, and TCRdb retains in-frame clones only, with some absent. The profile covers some 200,000 clones, with approximately 85% appearing a single time and less than 6% taken by the ten largest. The specimen was peripheral blood. The origin of the receptors is a woman aged 70-85 years with COVID-19, enrolled during active disease. CDR3s include the opening cysteine and the closing phenylalanine or tryptophan. A D gene is named only where the DNA matches it firmly. Clone size is not always given. Where it is, it says once, few, many or a class for expanded clones.

v_gene: TRBV6-2/TRBV6-3; d_gene: NA; j_gene: TRBJ2-6; abundance: once; CDR3aa: CASSYAESGANVLTF; CDR3nt: TGTGCCAGCAGTTACGCAGAATCTGGGGCCAACGTCCTGACTTTC
v_gene: TRBV30; d_gene: NA; j_gene: TRBJ1-1; abundance: NA; CDR3aa: CAWSSNLGEAFF; CDR3nt: TGTGCCTGGAGTTCAAATCTCGGGGAAGCTTTCTTT
v_gene: TRBV2; d_gene: NA; j_gene: TRBJ1-1; abundance: once; CDR3aa: CASSEMMDSRAFF; CDR3nt: TGTGCCAGCAGTGAAATGATGGACAGTCGAGCTTTCTTT
v_gene: TRBV7-2; d_gene: NA; j_gene: TRBJ2-2; abundance: once; CDR3aa: CASRRLVGTGELFF; CDR3nt: TGTGCCAGCAGGCGACTAGTAGGCACCGGGGAGCTGTTTTTT
v_gene: TRBV19; d_gene: TRBD1; j_gene: TRBJ1-2; abundance: few; CDR3aa: CASSIQGAGSSGYTF; CDR3nt: TGTGCCAGTAGTATCCAGGGGGCAGGAAGCTCTGGCTACACCTTC
v_gene: TRBV5-1; d_gene: NA; j_gene: TRBJ2-3; abundance: NA; CDR3aa: CASSLGQGRNTDTQYF; CDR3nt: TGCGCCAGCAGCTTGGGCCAGGGGAGAAACACAGATACGCAGTATTTT
v_gene: TRBV7-7; d_gene: NA; j_gene: TRBJ2-5; abundance: NA; CDR3aa: CASSLVHSGQETQYF; CDR3nt: TGTGCCAGCAGCTTAGTGCACAGCGGGCAAGAGACCCAGTACTTC
v_gene: TRBV7-2; d_gene: NA; j_gene: TRBJ2-7; abundance: NA; CDR3aa: CASSLARGHEQYF; CDR3nt: TGTGCCAGCAGCTTAGCTAGGGGCCACGAGCAGTACTTC
v_gene: TRBV18; d_gene: NA; j_gene: TRBJ1-1; abundance: NA; CDR3aa: CASSPRQSTEAFF; CDR3nt: TGTGCCAGCTCACCACGACAGTCCACTGAAGCTTTCTTT
v_gene: TRBV4-3; d_gene: NA; j_gene: TRBJ1-2; abundance: NA; CDR3aa: CASSQDTGGAAANYGYTF; CDR3nt: TGCGCCAGCAGCCAAGATACAGGCGGCGCCGCAGCTAACTATGGCTACACCTTC
v_gene: TRBV5-6; d_gene: NA; j_gene: TRBJ2-7; abundance: NA; CDR3aa: CASSLSSSGRSYEQYF; CDR3nt: TGTGCCAGCAGCTTGAGTTCGAGCGGCCGCTCCTACGAGCAGTACTTC
v_gene: TRBV3-1/TRBV3-2; d_gene: NA; j_gene: TRBJ2-7; abundance: NA; CDR3aa: CASSHPDRTPYEQYF; CDR3nt: TGTGCCAGCAGCCACCCTGACAGGACCCCCTACGAGCAGTACTTC
v_gene: TRBV28; d_gene: NA; j_gene: TRBJ1-5; abundance: NA; CDR3aa: CASSVGGSQPQHF; CDR3nt: TGTGCCAGCAGTGTTGGAGGAAGTCAGCCCCAGCATTTT
v_gene: TRBV19; d_gene: TRBD1; j_gene: TRBJ1-5; abundance: NA; CDR3aa: CASIAAGTGGVGNQPQHF; CDR3nt: TGTGCCAGTATCGCCGCCGGGACAGGGGGAGTTGGGAATCAGCCCCAGCATTTT
v_gene: TRBV5-1; d_gene: NA; j_gene: TRBJ1-1; abundance: NA; CDR3aa: CASRDQGEAFF; CDR3nt: TGCGCCAGCAGAGACCAGGGTGAAGCTTTCTTT
v_gene: TRBV18; d_gene: TRBD1; j_gene: TRBJ2-1; abundance: once; CDR3aa: CASSSAGTGGYNEQFF; CDR3nt: TGTGCCAGCTCATCCGCCGGGACAGGGGGTTACAATGAGCAGTTCTTC
v_gene: TRBV29-1; d_gene: NA; j_gene: TRBJ1-1; abundance: NA; CDR3aa: CSVFQGTEAFF; CDR3nt: TGCAGCGTTTTCCAGGGCACTGAAGCTTTCTTT
v_gene: TRBV28; d_gene: NA; j_gene: TRBJ2-7; abundance: NA; CDR3aa: CASSLFRGGRNEQYF; CDR3nt: TGTGCCAGCAGTTTGTTTCGCGGCGGCCGGAACGAGCAGTACTTC
v_gene: TRBV10-3; d_gene: TRBD1; j_gene: TRBJ2-4; abundance: NA; CDR3aa: CAISERGQGSGNIQYF; CDR3nt: TGTGCCATCAGTGAGCGCGGACAGGGGTCAGGGAACATTCAGTACTTC
v_gene: TRBV6-6; d_gene: NA; j_gene: TRBJ1-2; abundance: NA; CDR3aa: CASSYSIGEYGYTF; CDR3nt: TGTGCCAGCAGTTACTCGATTGGGGAGTATGGCTACACCTTC
v_gene: TRBV19; d_gene: NA; j_gene: TRBJ2-7; abundance: NA; CDR3aa: CASTGPGAFRQYF; CDR3nt: TGTGCCAGTACGGGCCCAGGGGCCTTCCGACAGTACTTC
v_gene: TRBV30; d_gene: TRBD1; j_gene: TRBJ1-2; abundance: NA; CDR3aa: CAWSVQGDFSGYTF; CDR3nt: TGTGCCTGGAGTGTGCAGGGGGACTTCTCTGGCTACACCTTC
v_gene: TRBV7-9; d_gene: TRBD1; j_gene: TRBJ2-3; abundance: NA; CDR3aa: CASSRRGTGRDTQYF; CDR3nt: TGTGCCAGCAGCCGCCGGGGGACAGGCCGAGATACGCAGTATTTT
v_gene: TRBV14; d_gene: NA; j_gene: TRBJ1-2; abundance: once; CDR3aa: CASSQSQKIYGYTF; CDR3nt: TGTGCCAGCAGCCAAAGTCAGAAGATCTATGGCTACACCTTC
v_gene: TRBV5-1; d_gene: NA; j_gene: TRBJ2-3; abundance: NA; CDR3aa: CASKDSGITDTQYF; CDR3nt: TGCGCCAGCAAGGATAGCGGAATCACAGATACGCAGTATTTT
v_gene: TRBV28; d_gene: NA; j_gene: TRBJ1-6; abundance: NA; CDR3aa: CASSLRVTSSYNSPLHF; CDR3nt: TGTGCCAGCAGTTTGAGGGTGACGAGCTCCTATAATTCACCCCTCCACTTT
v_gene: TRBV30; d_gene: TRBD1; j_gene: TRBJ1-1; abundance: NA; CDR3aa: CAWSARKGQGKTEAFF; CDR3nt: TGTGCCTGGAGTGCCAGAAAGGGACAGGGAAAAACTGAAGCTTTCTTT
v_gene: TRBV13; d_gene: TRBD1; j_gene: TRBJ1-5; abundance: NA; CDR3aa: CASSLRGGRDQPQHF; CDR3nt: TGTGCCAGCAGCTTAAGAGGGGGCCGGGATCAGCCCCAGCATTTT
v_gene: TRBV5-8; d_gene: NA; j_gene: TRBJ1-2; abundance: NA; CDR3aa: CASSFSRYGYTF; CDR3nt: TGTGCCAGCAGCTTTAGTCGATATGGCTACACCTTC
v_gene: TRBV19; d_gene: TRBD1; j_gene: TRBJ2-7; abundance: once; CDR3aa: CATGQGRYEQYF; CDR3nt: TGTGCCACCGGACAGGGGAGGTACGAGCAGTACTTC
v_gene: TRBV24-1; d_gene: NA; j_gene: TRBJ2-5; abundance: NA; CDR3aa: CATSPTGSQETQYF; CDR3nt: TGTGCCACCAGCCCAACAGGGTCGCAAGAGACCCAGTACTTC
v_gene: TRBV7-6; d_gene: TRBD2; j_gene: TRBJ2-1; abundance: once; CDR3aa: CASSNREGGSYNEQFF; CDR3nt: TGTGCCAGCAGCAACCGGGAGGGGGGGAGCTACAATGAGCAGTTCTTC
v_gene: TRBV7-2; d_gene: TRBD1; j_gene: TRBJ2-7; abundance: NA; CDR3aa: CASSPSGTARLQQYF; CDR3nt: TGTGCCAGCAGCCCCTCCGGGACAGCTAGACTGCAGCAGTACTTC
v_gene: TRBV5-6; d_gene: NA; j_gene: TRBJ1-1; abundance: NA; CDR3aa: CASSYGPGVSRTEAFF; CDR3nt: TGTGCCAGCAGCTATGGGCCCGGGGTTTCTCGGACTGAAGCTTTCTTT
v_gene: TRBV7-9; d_gene: NA; j_gene: TRBJ2-1; abundance: NA; CDR3aa: CASSTGGTGGWNEQFF; CDR3nt: TGTGCCAGCAGCACGGGCGGGACTGGGGGTTGGAATGAGCAGTTCTTC
v_gene: TRBV25-1; d_gene: NA; j_gene: TRBJ2-6; abundance: NA; CDR3aa: CASSATTGAAGANVLTF; CDR3nt: TGTGCCAGCAGTGCAACAACAGGAGCAGCTGGGGCCAACGTCCTGACTTTC
v_gene: TRBV7-2; d_gene: NA; j_gene: TRBJ1-5; abundance: NA; CDR3aa: CASSFGRDQPQHF; CDR3nt: TGTGCCAGCAGCTTTGGGCGTGATCAGCCCCAGCATTTT
v_gene: TRBV24-1; d_gene: TRBD1; j_gene: TRBJ1-5; abundance: NA; CDR3aa: CATSEKGTAHRNQPQHF; CDR3nt: TGTGCCACCAGTGAGAAGGGGACAGCTCATCGCAATCAGCCCCAGCATTTT
v_gene: TRBV3-1/TRBV3-2; d_gene: NA; j_gene: TRBJ1-1; abundance: NA; CDR3aa: CASSPLGTVNTEAFF; CDR3nt: TGTGCCAGTTCGCCACTGGGGACTGTTAACACTGAAGCTTTCTTT
v_gene: TRBV7-9; d_gene: NA; j_gene: TRBJ2-1; abundance: NA; CDR3aa: CASSSDPGLFYNEQFF; CDR3nt: TGTGCCAGCAGCTCGGACCCGGGACTGTTTTACAATGAGCAGTTCTTC
v_gene: TRBV7-2; d_gene: TRBD1; j_gene: TRBJ1-5; abundance: NA; CDR3aa: CASSLRQGVQPQHF; CDR3nt: TGTGCCAGCAGCCTCCGACAGGGAGTACAGCCCCAGCATTTT
v_gene: TRBV6-5; d_gene: TRBD2; j_gene: TRBJ2-3; abundance: once; CDR3aa: CASNRAGPNTDTQYF; CDR3nt: TGTGCCAGCAACAGAGCGGGACCCAACACAGATACGCAGTATTTT
v_gene: TRBV18; d_gene: TRBD1; j_gene: TRBJ1-2; abundance: NA; CDR3aa: CASSPTDRGYGYTF; CDR3nt: TGTGCCAGCTCACCCACGGACAGGGGCTATGGCTACACCTTC
v_gene: TRBV27; d_gene: NA; j_gene: TRBJ2-6; abundance: NA; CDR3aa: CASRVGTYANSGANVLTF; CDR3nt: TGTGCCAGCAGGGTGGGGACATACGCTAACTCTGGGGCCAACGTCCTGACTTTC